The 30 T cell receptor beta chains in this list originate from one sample, sequenced in a study of cytomegalovirus exposure and HLA in healthy donors. The PCR had 60 Vbeta and 13 Jbeta primers. The assay was immunoSEQ multiplex PCR, and TCRdb's table has in-frame clones only and misses some. In the table there are 240,000 or so clones, about 80% of which are singletons. The sample was PBMCs. The receptors shown here come from a woman aged 55-70 years in good health and CMV-seropositive.

The chain has TRBV2 and TRBJ2-2; 7 bases match TRBD2. There are 13 residues in the CDR3. The trim removed 6 bases at V and 10 bases at J, leaving 8 bases unmatched. Germline lookup yields CDR1 SNHLY and CDR2 FYNNEI. The CDR3 sequence: CASRGDYAEELFF. In nucleotides, the CDR3 is TGTGCCAGCAGGGGGGACTACGCCGAGGAGCTGTTTTTT.

This clone was observed a handful of times. The genes are TRBV5-1 and TRBJ1-1; D is unresolved. CDR3 length equals 14 residues. Trimming took off 3 bases at V and 4 bases at J, with 13 bases between the two ends. Per the germline V gene, CDR1 is SGHRS and CDR2 is YFSETQ. As DNA, the CDR3 is TGCGCCAGCAGCTCCGACGGACTGAGCACTGAAGCTTTCTTT. This codes for CASSSDGLSTEAFF.

J is TRBJ2-7 and V is TRBV7-5; TRBD2 was called by the table and not checked on the DNA. TRBV7-5 is a pseudogene segment. The CDR3 runs to 19 residues. Here the CDR3 reads CARSLAQIYSGRGSYEQYF. CDR3 sequence (DNA): TGTGCCAGAAGCTTAGCCCAAATCTATAGCGGGAGGGGCTCCTACGAGCAGTACTTC.

The gene calls are TRBV30 and TRBJ2-2; a weak D match, TRBD2 (6 bases). CDR3 length: 12 residues. V was cut by 3 bases and J by 5 bases, with 7 bases left in between. Germline assignment: CDR1 GTSNPN and CDR2 SVGIG (reference sequence). The CDR3 is CAWRRGTGELFF. The CDR3 coding sequence is TGTGCCTGGAGACGGGGGACCGGGGAGCTGTTTTTT.

This clone was observed a few times. J is TRBJ2-3 and V is TRBV7-8, with TRBD1 as a possible D gene (5 bases). V lost 1 base to trimming and J lost 3 bases, with 17 bases between them. The CDR3 is 17 amino acids. Looked up from germline, CDR1 is SGHVS and CDR2 is FQNEAQ. CDR3 nucleotide sequence: TGTGCCAGCAGCTTAGTATCCCCCGGACAAGGGACAGATACGCAGTATTTT. Protein: CASSLVSPGQGTDTQYF. Variable domain in full (rest from reference TRBV7-8 and TRBJ2-3): GAGVSQSPRYKVAKRGQDVALRCDPISGHVSLFWYQQALGQGPEFLTYFQNEAQLDKSGLPSDRFFAERPEGSVSTLKIQRTQQEDSAVYLCASSLVSPGQGTDTQYFGPGTRLTVL.

The rearrangement links TRBV19 to TRBJ2-2, with 12 bases fitting TRBD2. This CDR3 comprises 17 residues. The junction had 12 bases not matched to a gene; V was cut back by 6 bases and J by 7 bases. CDR1 and CDR2 from the germline V gene are LNHDA and SQIVND (reference sequence). In DNA, the CDR3 is TGTGCCAGTAGCCCCGGGGCTAGCGGGAGGGCCGTCGGGGAGCTGTTTTTT. Translation gives CASSPGASGRAVGELFF.

DNA for the CDR3: TGTGCCTGGGACAGGGGACACATTCAGTACTTC. It is translated as CAWDRGHIQYF. The rearrangement joins TRBV30 to TRBJ2-4; 8 nucleotides line up with TRBD1. The CDR3 spans 11 residues. Trimming at V came to 5 bases and at J to 8 bases, leaving 2 bases not matched to a gene. CDR1 is GTSNPN, CDR2 SVGIG, per germline (reference sequence).

The chain is built from TRBV14 and TRBJ1-2; D is ambiguous. This CDR3 spans 13 amino acids. Germline V lookup: CDR1 SGHDN, CDR2 FVKESK. The V end lost 1 base, the J end lost 6 bases, and 9 bases lay between the germline ends. The CDR3 coding sequence is TGTGCCAGCAGCCAAGTTACGGGGAATGGCTACACCTTC. Translated, it gives CASSQVTGNGYTF.

The J gene is TRBJ2-1, the V gene TRBV9; the match to TRBD2 covers 11 bases. This CDR3 spans 15 amino acids. The J segment lost 7 bases and the V segment lost 5 bases, leaving 8 bases of the junction unmatched. The V gene's germline CDR1 is SGDLS and CDR2 YYNGEE. The CDR3 region has the DNA TGTGCCAGCAGATTAGCGGGAGGGCCGGGGAATGAGCAGTTCTTC. Translated: CASRLAGGPGNEQFF.

This clone came up a few times. The chain links TRBV4-1 to TRBJ1-1, with 9 bases identical to TRBD1. The CDR3 runs 11 residues. After removal of 8 bases from V and 9 bases from J, the junction contained 4 bases not matched to a gene. Germline-derived CDR1 and CDR2 are MGHRA and YSYEKL. The CDR3 sequence is CASRQGEKAFF. CDR3 DNA: TGCGCCAGCCGACAGGGGGAGAAAGCTTTCTTT.

The J gene is TRBJ2-2, the V gene TRBV4-1, with D tentatively TRBD1 (6 bases). The V gene's germline CDR1 is MGHRA and CDR2 YSYEKL. This CDR3 contains 14 residues. The V and J ends lost 0 bases and 7 bases respectively, with 9 bases between them. The CDR3: CASSQDPGVGELFF. The DNA of the CDR3 is TGCGCCAGCAGCCAAGACCCAGGGGTCGGGGAGCTGTTTTTT.

This clone was found a few times. This CDR3 reads CASSATPGTSGKGDTQYF. CDR3 nucleotides: TGTGCCAGCAGCGCTACCCCAGGGACTAGCGGGAAGGGAGATACGCAGTATTTT. The chain has TRBV5-6 and TRBJ2-3; TRBD2 aligns across 13 bases. The J segment lost 5 bases and the V segment lost 4 bases, leaving 13 bases of the junction unmatched. Germline V gene sequence: CDR1 SGHDT, CDR2 YYEEEE. The CDR3 extends over 18 amino acids.

The V and J genes are TRBV5-4 and TRBJ2-1, with 11 bases lining up with TRBD2. Losses at the gene ends were 6 bases for V and 0 bases for J; bases not matched to a gene: 14. Germline CDR1 is SGHNT and CDR2 is YYREEE (reference sequence). The CDR3 runs to 19 residues. The CDR3 reads CASKIGTSGPFSSYNEQFF. CDR3 coding DNA: TGTGCCAGCAAAATCGGGACTAGCGGTCCATTTAGCTCCTACAATGAGCAGTTCTTC.

The rearrangement uses TRBV18 and TRBJ1-1; D is perhaps TRBD1 (5 bases). Germline assignment: CDR1 KGHSH and CDR2 LQKENI. The CDR3 runs 14 residues. The V and J ends lost 0 bases and 4 bases respectively, with 9 bases between them. CDR3 nucleotide sequence: TGTGCCAGCTCACCACCCGGCGGGGGCACTGAAGCTTTCTTT. This sequence encodes CASSPPGGGTEAFF.

This chain uses TRBV19 with TRBJ2-7; 10 bases match TRBD2. The CDR3 length is 15 residues. Germline V gene data show CDR1 as LNHDA and CDR2 as SQIVND (reference sequence). Trimming took 1 base from V and 4 from J; bases not matched to a gene: 4. CDR3 in amino acids: CASSIALAGLYEQYF. The CDR3 nucleotides are TGTGCCAGTAGTATAGCACTAGCGGGACTGTACGAGCAGTACTTC.

In nucleotides, the CDR3 is TGTGCCAGCAGTGGGACTAGCGGGAGAGGTGAGCAGTTCTTC. Amino acid sequence: CASSGTSGRGEQFF. The V call is TRBV28, the J call TRBJ2-1; 14 bases match TRBD2. The CDR3 contains 14 residues. V shed 5 bases, J shed 9 bases, and the junction held 3 bases outside the gene matches. CDR1 and CDR2 (germline): MDHEN, SYDVKM.

CDR3 sequence (DNA): TGTGCCAGCACCTCAGGGGGGACAGAAAATGAAAAACTGTTTTTT. As protein: CASTSGGTENEKLFF. The chain links TRBV28 to TRBJ1-4; 7 bases map to TRBD1. Germline CDR1 MDHEN, CDR2 SYDVKM. V dropped 7 bases and J dropped 5; count of bases not matched to a gene: 10. This CDR3 is built from 15 residues. The entire variable domain, with the rest obtained from reference TRBV28 and TRBJ1-4, is as follows: DVKVTQSSRYLVKRTGEKVFLECVQDMDHENMFWYRQDPGLGLRLIYFSYDVKMKEKGDIPEGYSVSREKKERFSLILESASTNQTSMYLCASTSGGTENEKLFFGSGTQLSVL.

This clone was observed a single time. The V gene is TRBV12-5, the J gene TRBJ1-1, with unresolved D. Germline CDR1 is LGHNT and CDR2 is FRNRAP. The CDR3 sequence is 18 residues long. Trimming cost V 0 bases and J 1 base, with 18 bases left between them. CDR3 residues: CASGLVQGGWGRNTEAFF. The CDR3 DNA sequence: TGTGCTAGTGGTTTGGTACAAGGAGGTTGGGGTCGGAACACTGAAGCTTTCTTT. The full variable domain, with the rest looked up from reference TRBV12-5 and TRBJ1-1, is DARVTQTPRHKVTEMGQEVTMRCQPILGHNTVFWYRQTMMQGLELLAYFRNRAPLDDSGMPKDRFSAEMPDATLATLKIQPSEPRDSAVYFCASGLVQGGWGRNTEAFFGQGTRLTVV.

This clone was recorded a few times. The V gene is TRBV27, the J gene TRBJ1-1; 7 bases align to TRBD1. Germline lookup yields CDR1 MNHEY and CDR2 SMNVEV (reference sequence). V was clipped by 3 bases and J by 3 bases; unmatched bases: 1. The length of the CDR3 is 13 residues. This CDR3 reads CASSFQGDTEAFF. The CDR3 nucleotides are TGTGCCAGCAGTTTCCAGGGGGACACTGAAGCTTTCTTT.

A single count supports this clone. At one end, the junction sequence differs from germline, possibly due to a read error. The CDR3 nucleotides read TGTTCCAGCAGCTTAGAACAGGGCAGTGAAAAACTGTTTTTT. Translated, it gives CSSSLEQGSEKLFF. The gene calls are TRBV7-9 and TRBJ1-4; D may be TRBD1 (6 bases). Germline V gives CDR1 SEHNR, CDR2 FQNEAQ (reference sequence). The CDR3 totals 14 residues.

The rearrangement joins TRBV25-1 to TRBJ2-1, with D unresolved. This CDR3 has 13 amino acids. Germline loops: CDR1 MGHDK, CDR2 SYGVNS. With 4 bases removed from V and 6 bases from J, the gap between germline ends came to 10 bases. The CDR3 DNA reads TGTGCCAGCAGTGTTGCCAATAGCAATGAGCAGTTCTTC. This encodes CASSVANSNEQFF.

This clone was recorded a few times. The chain uses TRBV5-1 and TRBJ2-7; D uncertain. With 3 bases removed from V and 3 bases from J, the gap between germline ends came to 10 bases. This CDR3 is built from 13 residues. Germline values: CDR1 SGHRS, CDR2 YFSETQ. The CDR3 bases are TGCGCCAGCAGCTGGGCACTCGGCTACGAGCAGTACTTC. Protein product: CASSWALGYEQYF.

This clone has more than one count but fewer than ten. The chain recombines TRBV5-1 with TRBJ1-2, with 9 bases aligning to TRBD1. This CDR3 is built from 14 residues. Germline V gene data show CDR1 as SGHRS and CDR2 as YFSETQ. Unmatched junction bases numbered 9, after V lost 4 bases and J lost 8 bases. CDR3 bases: TGCGCCAGCAGCCGGGACAGGGCCCTGGTGGGCTACACCTTC. Protein sequence: CASSRDRALVGYTF.

In this sample, this clone turned up once. The chain links TRBV9 to TRBJ2-7; 7 nucleotides match TRBD2. The CDR3 consists of 16 residues. V lost 0 bases to trimming and J lost 4 bases; unmatched junction nucleotides: 10. The V gene's germline CDR1 is SGDLS and CDR2 YYNGEE. DNA for the CDR3: TGTGCCAGCAGCGTAGATGGGGCGGGAGACCTATACGAGCAGTACTTC. Its translation: CASSVDGAGDLYEQYF.

V gene TRBV5-4 combines with J gene TRBJ2-5; 10 bases align to TRBD1. This CDR3 has 14 residues. Germline V CDR1 and CDR2: SGHNT, YYREEE (reference sequence). The trim removed 3 bases at V and 4 bases at J, leaving 3 bases unmatched. As DNA, the CDR3 is TGTGCCAGCAGCTCCCGGGACAGGGGAGAGACCCAGTACTTC. Encoded protein: CASSSRDRGETQYF.

This chain uses TRBV2 with TRBJ2-3; 15 nucleotides line up with TRBD2. V lost 4 bases to trimming and J lost 2 bases; unmatched junction nucleotides: 7. The CDR3 covers 18 residues. The germline V gene encodes CDR1 SNHLY and CDR2 FYNNEI. The CDR3 is CASSARTSGRALTDTQYF. DNA of the CDR3: TGTGCCAGCAGTGCAAGGACTAGCGGGAGGGCCCTCACAGATACGCAGTATTTT.

This clone was seen just once. The CDR3 region is CASSPGTDTDTQYF. The CDR3 coding sequence is TGTGCCAGCTCACCTGGGACAGACACAGATACGCAGTATTTT. The gene calls are TRBV18 and TRBJ2-3; 7 bases are shared with TRBD1. The CDR3 totals 14 residues. Germline loops: CDR1 KGHSH, CDR2 LQKENI. The junction had 2 bases not matched to a gene; V was cut back by 3 bases and J by 2 bases.

The chain couples TRBV14 to TRBJ2-2, with a possible D match to TRBD2 (5 bases). The V end lost 3 bases, the J end lost 4 bases, and 18 bases lay between the germline ends. Germline CDR1 reads SGHDN; CDR2 reads FVKESK. The CDR3 covers 17 residues. CDR3 DNA: TGTGCCAGCAGCCACCATGGAGGATGGGAGCGCACCGGGGAGCTGTTTTTT. It specifies CASSHHGGWERTGELFF. Based on the CDR3 plus reference TRBV14 and TRBJ2-2, the full variable domain is EAGVTQFPSHSVIEKGQTVTLRCDPISGHDNLYWYRRVMGKEIKFLLHFVKESKQDESGMPNNRFLAERTGGTYSTLKVQPAELEDSGVYFCASSHHGGWERTGELFFGEGSRLTVL.

The rearrangement joins TRBV30 to TRBJ2-7, with 16 bases identical to TRBD2. The CDR3 runs to 19 residues. Per the germline V gene, CDR1 is GTSNPN and CDR2 is SVGIG (reference sequence). V lost 0 bases, J lost 3 bases, and 11 bases stayed unmatched. The CDR3 region has the DNA TGTGCCTGGAGTGTAGAGGGACTAGCGGGAGGGCCATCCATCTACGAGCAGTACTTC. Its translation: CAWSVEGLAGGPSIYEQYF.

This clone was seen only once. The chain joins TRBV29-1 to TRBJ2-4; 14 nucleotides match TRBD2. This CDR3 is 18 amino acids long. Germline assignment: CDR1 SQVTM and CDR2 ANQGSEA. V lost 1 base, J lost 0 bases, and 5 bases stayed unmatched. The CDR3 here is CSVEGGTSGGLAKNIQYF. For the CDR3, the DNA is TGCAGCGTTGAAGGCGGGACTAGCGGGGGTCTAGCCAAAAACATTCAGTACTTC.